The following is a T cell receptor beta chain sequence with its context. Its antigen specificity is not known. TRB rearrangements were amplified by multiplex PCR using a touch-down protocol with TRB-A and TRB-B primer pools mixed in one tube. Illumina adapters and sample indices were added to the amplicons through two consecutive PCR reactions performed with Phusion HS II polymerase. The amplicons were purified from gel with the NucleoSpin Gel and PCR Clean-up kit, after which the amplicons were quantified by Qubit and checked for quality on an Agilent 2100 Bioanalyzer. Sequencing of the libraries was done on an Illumina MiSeq with 600-cycle, single-indexed, paired-end runs. The paper's data handling went like this. MiXCR version 2.1.12, together with the default MiXCR reference library, was used to align and assemble the TRB reads. A clone was defined by each unique CDR3 nucleotide sequence, and analysis was restricted to productive sequences with at least two reads. To assess repertoire diversity, an R script computed alpha-parameterized diversity profiles (alpha 0 to 5), which included the Shannon (alpha 1) and Simpson (alpha 2) indices. Combinatorial TRB VJ usage was calculated with the tcR package and was compared between cohorts by principal component analysis performed with ade4. Using GLIPH, TCRbeta CDR3s were clustered on pairs of cohorts matched for age and read depth, and a Wilcoxon test was used to compare cluster frequencies. TCRdb reprocessed the raw reads; every CDR3 protein sequence is a single record, and DNA is not supplied. The V and J calls follow TCRdb's processing rather than the paper's. This sample's table has entries for about 5,500 distinct CDR3 sequences. 7% of the sample goes to the ten largest clones.

The sample comes from a study of T cell clusters in autoimmune cytopenias (dated by TCRdb to between 2018 and 2020). Concerning the study at large: A mean age of about 53 years and a median age of around 58 years were recorded for the healthy donor controls, of whom about half of the roughly 43 were female. TRB sequencing reached a median depth of 51,575 reads per sample and yielded a median of roughly 2,500 distinct TRB clonotypes per sample. Alongside healthy, CLL and autoimmune hepatitis controls, autoimmune cytopenia patients had their peripheral blood TRB and IGH repertoires sequenced at active disease and again during treatment follow-up. The study was designed to test whether a disease-specific immune repertoire signature usable as a blood-based biomarker is carried by autoimmune cytopenia patients. For primary cytopenia the controls were 25 to 30 age-matched healthy donors, whereas for secondary cytopenia the controls were approximately 15 age-matched CLL patients. The comparison group for autoimmune hepatitis repertoires was about 25 healthy donors matched for age and sex. Paper-wide results and their limitations: About 3-fold more exclusive TRB clusters were observed in healthy donors than in active autoimmune hepatitis patients, consistent with an autoimmunity-wide signature. The cluster-lack signature was not seen for secondary cytopenia versus CLL, apparently masked by the dominant lymphoma-associated repertoire. TRB repertoire shifts, with less even repertoires in secondary cytopenia and CLL, mostly reflected lymphoma bias rather than autoimmunity. The T cell clusters were defined only in silico, and the functional role of the clusters still needed to be validated experimentally. A lack of physiological T cell clusters in primary autoimmune cytopenia patients was suggested by GLIPH, as 51 clusters were found to be exclusive to healthy donors versus about 16 exclusive to patients.

Per sample, around 0.25 ug of peripheral blood genomic DNA, some 40,000 genome equivalents, was used for TRB amplification. The CDR3 has 11 amino acids, counting the end cysteine and phenylalanine. The protein alone is recorded here. From a lookup of the germline V gene, CDR1 and CDR2 are SNHLY and FYNNEI. These data were also reused for a study on T cell repertoires in aging, cancer and after chemotherapy. According to the second study: Six donor age groups were covered, ranging from 30 or younger up to 70 or older, and each group contained at least three individuals. Control TCR repertoires from healthy donors were recorded over several months to years, and clear clonal overlap was observed across re-sampling. Several million TCR reads were contained in the full dataset. Significantly lower blood TCR diversity and higher clonality were observed in untreated patients with hematological or solid cancers than in age-matched healthy donors. Declining TCR diversity with age in healthy donors was mainly explained by loss of richness; in cancer patients, loss of evenness also contributed. Median generation probability increased over the chemotherapy interval in both cancer cohorts, suggesting repertoire reconstitution through rebound thymic output. According to the authors, the repertoire data do not allow conclusions to be drawn about immunological memory after chemotherapy. Peripheral blood TCR beta repertoires from healthy donors and cancer patients were profiled to examine immunoaging and T cell reconstitution after chemotherapy. The cohort comprised 218 cancer patients, approximately 91 with hematological and fewer than 140 with solid cancers, plus 95 healthy donors as a reference group. TRB sequences were processed with MiXCR versions 2.12 and 3.0.5. The repertoire metrics were Shannon diversity, evenness, clonality (defined as one minus evenness), and alpha-parameterized diversity profiles covering alpha 0 to 5. Generation probabilities of clones in paired pre- and post-chemotherapy samples were computed with the IGoR algorithm.

The material sequenced was peripheral blood. This TCR was recovered from a human donor in good health. Recombination linked TRBV2 to TRBJ1-2. The CDR3 reads as follows: CASSEGYGYTF. When the CDR3 is completed using the reference TRBV2 and TRBJ1-2 genes on either side, the full variable domain is EPEVTQTPSHQVTQMGQEVILRCVPISNHLYFYWYRQILGQKVEFLVSFYNNEISEKSEIFDDQFSVERPDGSNFTLKIRSTKLEDSAMYFCASSEGYGYTFGSGTRLTVV.